This paragraph reports one T cell receptor (beta chain). The data derive from a study of beta chain features in type 1 diabetes. TCRB transcripts that were expressed got sequenced, as all of the isolated RNA had been reverse transcribed. Sequenced by immunoSEQ multiplex PCR; TCRdb stores in-frame clones only, minus some. The sample records about 150,000 clones, roughly 9.1% being singletons. Unmatched junction bases numbered 6, after V lost 2 bases and J lost 1 base. Germline V gene sequence: CDR1 KGHSH, CDR2 LQKENI. The CDR3 has 16 amino acids. V usage is TRBV18 and J usage is TRBJ2-5, with 8 bases aligning to TRBD1. The TCR was taken from a woman between 18 and 29 years old in good health. Sequencing was performed on central memory CD4+ T cells from blood. As DNA, the CDR3 is TGTGCCAGCTCACCATTTAAGGGACAGGCCCAAGAGACCCAGTACTTC. Translated: CASSPFKGQAQETQYF.